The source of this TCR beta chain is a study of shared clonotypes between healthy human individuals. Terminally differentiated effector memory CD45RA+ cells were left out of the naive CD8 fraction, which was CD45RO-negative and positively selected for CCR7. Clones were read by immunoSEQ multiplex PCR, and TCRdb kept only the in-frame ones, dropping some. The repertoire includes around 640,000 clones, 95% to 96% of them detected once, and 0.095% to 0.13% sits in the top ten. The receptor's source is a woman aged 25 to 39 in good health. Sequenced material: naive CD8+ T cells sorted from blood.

The CDR3 region is CASSEAVSETQYF. The CDR3 DNA reads as TGTGCCAGCAGTGAGGCTGTTTCTGAGACCCAGTACTTC. The rearrangement joins TRBV2 to TRBJ2-5, with D unclear. The CDR3 runs to 13 residues. CDR1 and CDR2 (germline): SNHLY, FYNNEI. Trimming shortened V by 3 bases and J by 5 bases, and 10 bases separated the two germline ends.